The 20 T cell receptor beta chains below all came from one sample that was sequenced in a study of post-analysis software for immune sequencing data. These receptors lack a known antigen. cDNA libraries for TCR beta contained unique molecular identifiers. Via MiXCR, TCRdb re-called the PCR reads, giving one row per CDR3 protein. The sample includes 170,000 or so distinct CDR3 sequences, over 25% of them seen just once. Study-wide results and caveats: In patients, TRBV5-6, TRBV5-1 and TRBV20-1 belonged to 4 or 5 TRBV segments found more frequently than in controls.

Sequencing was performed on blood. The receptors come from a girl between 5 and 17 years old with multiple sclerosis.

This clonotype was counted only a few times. CDR3 region: CSASVRGGNQPQHF. CDR3 in DNA: TGCAGTGCTAGCGTCAGGGGCGGCAATCAGCCCCAGCATTTT. V usage is TRBV20-1 and J usage is TRBJ1-5, with D possibly matching TRBD1 (6 bases). This CDR3 has 14 residues. Germline CDR1 and CDR2: DFQATT and SNEGSKA (reference sequence). Trimming cost V 3 bases and J 2 bases, with 11 bases left between them.

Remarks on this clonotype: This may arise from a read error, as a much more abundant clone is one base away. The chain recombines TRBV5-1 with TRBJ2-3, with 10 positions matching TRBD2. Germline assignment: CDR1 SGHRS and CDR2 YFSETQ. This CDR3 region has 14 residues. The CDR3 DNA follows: TGCGCCAGCAAGTCTAGCGGGGGTTCAGATACGCGGTATTTT. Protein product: CASKSSGGSDTRYF.

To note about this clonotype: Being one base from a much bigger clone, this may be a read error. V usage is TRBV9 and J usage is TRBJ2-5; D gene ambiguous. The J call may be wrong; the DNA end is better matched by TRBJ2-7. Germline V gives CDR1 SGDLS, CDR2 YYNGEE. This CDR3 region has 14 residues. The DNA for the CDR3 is TGTGCCAGCAGCGTGGGGTGTGAGACCGACGAGCAGTACTTC. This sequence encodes CASSVGCETDEQYF.

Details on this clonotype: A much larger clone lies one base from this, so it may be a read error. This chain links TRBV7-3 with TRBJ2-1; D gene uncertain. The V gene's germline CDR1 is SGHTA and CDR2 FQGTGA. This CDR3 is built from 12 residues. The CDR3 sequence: CASSQNANGQFF. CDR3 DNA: TGTGCCAGCAGCCAAAACGCCAATGGGCAGTTCTTC.

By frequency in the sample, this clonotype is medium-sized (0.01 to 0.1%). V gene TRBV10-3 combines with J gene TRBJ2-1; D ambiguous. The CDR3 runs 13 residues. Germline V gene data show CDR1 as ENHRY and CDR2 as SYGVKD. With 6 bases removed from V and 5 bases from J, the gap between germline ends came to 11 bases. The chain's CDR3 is CAIRGPIDNEQFF. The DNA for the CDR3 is TGTGCCATCAGAGGGCCTATAGACAATGAGCAGTTCTTC.

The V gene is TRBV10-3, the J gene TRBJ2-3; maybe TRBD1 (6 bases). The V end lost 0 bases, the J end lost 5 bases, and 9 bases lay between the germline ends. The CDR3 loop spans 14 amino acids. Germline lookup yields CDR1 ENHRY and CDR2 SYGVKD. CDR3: CAISESQGQDTQYF. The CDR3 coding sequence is TGTGCCATCAGTGAGTCACAGGGACAAGATACGCAGTATTTT.

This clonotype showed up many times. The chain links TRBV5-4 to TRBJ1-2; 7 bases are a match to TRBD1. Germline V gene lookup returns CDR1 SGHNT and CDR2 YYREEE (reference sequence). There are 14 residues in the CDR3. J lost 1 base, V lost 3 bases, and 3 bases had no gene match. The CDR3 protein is CASSSGQLNYGYTF. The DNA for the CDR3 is TGTGCCAGCAGCTCGGGACAGCTTAACTATGGCTACACCTTC.

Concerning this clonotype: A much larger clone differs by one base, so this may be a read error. The CDR3 here is CASGYTGQGGGYTF. In nucleotides, the CDR3 is TGTGCCAGTGGTTATACCGGACAAGGTGGGGGCTACACCTTC. The chain has TRBV19 and TRBJ1-2, with D possibly being TRBD1 (5 bases). CDR1 and CDR2 from the germline V gene are LNHDA and SQIVND (reference sequence). V was shortened by 8 bases and J by 8 bases, with 21 bases between the two germline ends. CDR3 length: 14 residues.

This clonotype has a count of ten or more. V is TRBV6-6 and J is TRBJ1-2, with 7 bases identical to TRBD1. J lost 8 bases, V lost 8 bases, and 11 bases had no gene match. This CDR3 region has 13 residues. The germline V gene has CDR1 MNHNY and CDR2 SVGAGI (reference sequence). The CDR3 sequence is CASRDSQSWGYTF. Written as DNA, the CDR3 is TGTGCCAGCCGGGACAGTCAATCGTGGGGCTACACCTTC.

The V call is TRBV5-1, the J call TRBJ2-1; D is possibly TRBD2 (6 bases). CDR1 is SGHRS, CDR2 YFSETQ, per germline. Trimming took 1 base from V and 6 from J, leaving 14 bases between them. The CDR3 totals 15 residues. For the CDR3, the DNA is TGCGCCAGCAGCTTGATAACTAGCAGAGGCAATGAGCAGTTCTTC. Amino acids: CASSLITSRGNEQFF.

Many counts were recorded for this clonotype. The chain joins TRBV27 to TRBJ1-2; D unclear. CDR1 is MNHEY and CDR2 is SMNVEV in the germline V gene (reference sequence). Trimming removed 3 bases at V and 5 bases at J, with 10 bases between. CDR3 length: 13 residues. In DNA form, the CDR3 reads TGTGCCAGCAGTTTGGGGATGACGTATGGCTACACCTTC. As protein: CASSLGMTYGYTF.

The CDR3 loop reads CASSFLAGPPGYNEQFF. CDR3 DNA: TGTGCCAGCAGCTTTCTAGCGGGTCCCCCGGGCTACAATGAGCAGTTCTTC. The chain is built from TRBV7-9 and TRBJ2-1; 8 positions match TRBD2. This CDR3 has 17 amino acids. CDR1 SEHNR and CDR2 FQNEAQ come from the germline V gene (reference sequence). Trimming at V came to 3 bases and at J to 3 bases, leaving 10 bases not matched to a gene.

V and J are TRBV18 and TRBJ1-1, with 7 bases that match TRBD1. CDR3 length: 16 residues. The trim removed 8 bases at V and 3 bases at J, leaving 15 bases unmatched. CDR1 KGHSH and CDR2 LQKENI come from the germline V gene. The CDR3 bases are TGTGCCAGCGCAGTAACTCAACAGGGGACGGACACTGAAGCTTTCTTT. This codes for CASAVTQQGTDTEAFF.

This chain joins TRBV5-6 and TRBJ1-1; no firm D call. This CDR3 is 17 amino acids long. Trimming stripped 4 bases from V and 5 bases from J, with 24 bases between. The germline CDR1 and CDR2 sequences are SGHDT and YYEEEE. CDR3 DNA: TGTGCCAGCAGCCCTTCCCCTCGACACAAACAGAGAACTGAAGCTTTCTTT. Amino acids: CASSPSPRHKQRTEAFF.

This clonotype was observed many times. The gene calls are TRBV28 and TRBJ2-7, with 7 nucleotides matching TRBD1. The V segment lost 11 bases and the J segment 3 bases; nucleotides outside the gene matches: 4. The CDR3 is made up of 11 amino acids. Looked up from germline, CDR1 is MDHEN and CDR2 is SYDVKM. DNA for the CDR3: TGTGCCCTAGGGGGCAACTACGAGCAGTACTTC. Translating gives CALGGNYEQYF.

The CDR3, as DNA: TGTGCCAGCAGCTTGGGAGGGGAAATGCAGCCCCAGCATTTT. Residues: CASSLGGEMQPQHF. The chain employs TRBV5-4 and TRBJ1-5; D is perhaps TRBD1 (5 bases). CDR3 length: 14 residues. Trimming stripped 0 bases from V and 7 bases from J, with 11 bases between. Germline CDR1 SGHNT, CDR2 YYREEE (reference sequence).

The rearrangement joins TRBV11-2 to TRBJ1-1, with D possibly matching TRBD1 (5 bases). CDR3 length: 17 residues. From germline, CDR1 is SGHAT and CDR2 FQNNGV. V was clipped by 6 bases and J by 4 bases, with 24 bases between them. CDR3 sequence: CASRAAAGLANGTEAFF. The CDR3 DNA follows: TGTGCCAGCAGGGCCGCCGCAGGGTTGGCCAATGGCACTGAAGCTTTCTTT.

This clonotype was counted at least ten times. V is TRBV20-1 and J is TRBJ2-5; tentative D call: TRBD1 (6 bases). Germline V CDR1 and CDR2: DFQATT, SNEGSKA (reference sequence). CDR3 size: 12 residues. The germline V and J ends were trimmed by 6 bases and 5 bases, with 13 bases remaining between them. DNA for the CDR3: TGCAGTGCCTCACAGGGATATGAGACCCAGTACTTC. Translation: CSASQGYETQYF.

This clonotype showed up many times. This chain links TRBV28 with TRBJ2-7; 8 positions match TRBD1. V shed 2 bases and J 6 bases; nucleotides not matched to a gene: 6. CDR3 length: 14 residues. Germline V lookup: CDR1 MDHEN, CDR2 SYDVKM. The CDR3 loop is CASSLAAGGSEQYF. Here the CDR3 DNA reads TGTGCCAGCAGTTTAGCGGCAGGGGGCTCCGAGCAGTACTTC.

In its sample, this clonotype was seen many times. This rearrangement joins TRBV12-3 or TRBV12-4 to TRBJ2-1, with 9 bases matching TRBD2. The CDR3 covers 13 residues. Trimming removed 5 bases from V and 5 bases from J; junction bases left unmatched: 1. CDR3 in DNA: TGTGCCAGCAGTCGGACTAGCGACAATGAGCAGTTCTTC. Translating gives CASSRTSDNEQFF.